The sequence of this TCR beta chain was determined in a study of blood T cells in healthy people across ages. For every donor, a draw yielded approximately 9.9 milliliters of peripheral blood. Whenever a sample was processed, at least 6 million PBMCs were isolated. Using a J-beta primer mix together with a sample-barcoded 5' primer, a second PCR was run for roughly 6 to 12 cycles. TCRdb independently ran MiXCR on the 5' RACE reads; one entry per CDR3 protein. The sample consists of about 1.4 million distinct CDR3 sequences, almost 60% of them appearing once. Germline loops: CDR1 SGHRS, CDR2 YFSETQ. Trimming took off 4 bases at V and 5 bases at J, with 13 bases between the two ends. This CDR3 has 13 amino acids.

The clonotype was recovered from a man younger than 35 in good health. Sequencing was done on a sample of blood. The chain carries TRBV5-1 and TRBJ2-7; no clear D gene. The CDR3 DNA reads as TGCGCCAGCAGCCCGAACACGCATGACGAGCAGTACTTC. Its protein product is CASSPNTHDEQYF.